Sequencing of this T cell receptor beta chain was carried out in a study of OX40 agonist ivuxolimab in advanced cancers. Assay: immunoSEQ multiplex PCR; the TCRdb copy retains only in-frame clones and omits some. The data contain approximately 74,000 clones, under 95% of them singletons. Germline CDR1 is MGHRA and CDR2 is YSYEKL. The CDR3 extends over 18 amino acids. The V end was cut by 1 base, the J end by 6 bases, with 24 bases between. The sequences come from CD4+ or CD8+ T cells sorted from blood, collected in a trial of the OX40 agonist ivuxolimab. V is TRBV4-1 and J is TRBJ1-2; a weak D match, TRBD1 (5 bases). The TCR was taken from an adult with an advanced solid tumor such as melanoma, head and neck, liver or kidney cancer. CDR3 protein: CASSQGAFAQAGGDGYTF. The CDR3 DNA reads as TGCGCCAGCAGCCAAGGAGCTTTCGCTCAGGCTGGGGGGGATGGCTACACCTTC.